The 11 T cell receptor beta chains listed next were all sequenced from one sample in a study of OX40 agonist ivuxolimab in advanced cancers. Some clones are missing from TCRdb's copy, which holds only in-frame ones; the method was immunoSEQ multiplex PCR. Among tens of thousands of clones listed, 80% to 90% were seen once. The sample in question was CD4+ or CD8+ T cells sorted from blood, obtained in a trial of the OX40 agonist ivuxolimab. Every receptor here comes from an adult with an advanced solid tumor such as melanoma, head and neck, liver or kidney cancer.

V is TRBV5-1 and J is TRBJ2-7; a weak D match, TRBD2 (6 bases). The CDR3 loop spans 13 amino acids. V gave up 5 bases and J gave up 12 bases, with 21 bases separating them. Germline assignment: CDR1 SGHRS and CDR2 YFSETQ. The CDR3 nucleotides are TGCGCCAGCAGTGTAAGCCCGGAGGGGAAGAGGTACTTC. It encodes CASSVSPEGKRYF. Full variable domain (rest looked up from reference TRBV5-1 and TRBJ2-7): KAGVTQTPRYLIKTRGQQVTLSCSPISGHRSVSWYQQTPGQGLQFLFEYFSETQRNKGNFPGRFSGRQFSNSRSEMNVSTLELGDSALYLCASSVSPEGKRYFGPGTRLTVT.

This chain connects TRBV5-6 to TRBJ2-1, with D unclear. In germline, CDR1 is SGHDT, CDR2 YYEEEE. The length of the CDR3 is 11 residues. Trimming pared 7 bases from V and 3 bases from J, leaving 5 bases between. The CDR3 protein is CASSIYNEQFF. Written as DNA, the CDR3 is TGTGCCAGCTCCATCTACAATGAGCAGTTCTTC. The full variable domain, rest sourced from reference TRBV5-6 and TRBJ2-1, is DAGVTQSPTHLIKTRGQQVTLRCSPKSGHDTVSWYQQALGQGPQFIFQYYEEEERQRGNFPDRFSGHQFPNYSSELNVNALLLGDSALYLCASSIYNEQFFGPGTRLTVL.

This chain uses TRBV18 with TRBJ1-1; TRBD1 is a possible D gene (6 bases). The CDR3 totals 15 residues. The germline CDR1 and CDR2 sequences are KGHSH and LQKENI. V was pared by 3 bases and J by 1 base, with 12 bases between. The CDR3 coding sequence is TGTGCCAGCTCACCTTTACAGGGCCCGAACACTGAAGCTTTCTTT. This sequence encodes CASSPLQGPNTEAFF.

The chain's CDR3 is CASSYAVDGTDTQYF. CDR3 DNA sequence: TGTGCCAGCAGTTACGCGGTAGACGGCACAGATACGCAGTATTTT. The chain couples TRBV6-6 to TRBJ2-3; D uncertain. The CDR3 runs 15 residues. Per germline, CDR1 MNHNY and CDR2 SVGAGI (reference sequence). V was clipped by 2 bases and J by 1 base, with 10 bases between them.

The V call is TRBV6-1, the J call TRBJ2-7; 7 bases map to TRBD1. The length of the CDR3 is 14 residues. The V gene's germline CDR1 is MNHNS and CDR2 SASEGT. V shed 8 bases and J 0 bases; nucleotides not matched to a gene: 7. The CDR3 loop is CASGRDSDSYEQYF. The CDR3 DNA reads TGTGCCAGCGGTCGGGACAGCGACTCCTACGAGCAGTACTTC.

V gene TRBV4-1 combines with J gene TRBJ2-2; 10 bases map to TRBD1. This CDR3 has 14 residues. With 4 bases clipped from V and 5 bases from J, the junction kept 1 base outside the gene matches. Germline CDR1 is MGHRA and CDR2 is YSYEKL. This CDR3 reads CASSRGQGTGELFF. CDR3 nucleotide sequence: TGCGCCAGCAGCCGGGGACAGGGGACCGGGGAGCTGTTTTTT.

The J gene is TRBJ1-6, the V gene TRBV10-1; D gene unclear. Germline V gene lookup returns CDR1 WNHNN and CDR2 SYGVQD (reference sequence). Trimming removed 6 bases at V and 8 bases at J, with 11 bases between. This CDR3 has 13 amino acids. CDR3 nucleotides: TGCGCCAGCAGCGGAGGTCGGGATTCACCCCTCCACTTT. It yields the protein CASSGGRDSPLHF.

DNA for the CDR3: TGTGCCAGTAGTACCCTTGACAGGATCTACGAGCAGTACTTC. This encodes CASSTLDRIYEQYF. The V and J genes are TRBV19 and TRBJ2-7, with TRBD1 as a possible D gene (6 bases). Looked up from germline, CDR1 is LNHDA and CDR2 is SQIVND (reference sequence). V was trimmed by 4 bases and J by 3 bases, leaving 13 bases between them. CDR3 length equals 14 residues. Full variable domain (missing parts from reference TRBV19 and TRBJ2-7): DGGITQSPKYLFRKEGQNVTLSCEQNLNHDAMYWYRQDPGQGLRLIYYSQIVNDFQKGDIAEGYSVSREKKESFPLTVTSAQKNPTAFYLCASSTLDRIYEQYFGPGTRLTVT.

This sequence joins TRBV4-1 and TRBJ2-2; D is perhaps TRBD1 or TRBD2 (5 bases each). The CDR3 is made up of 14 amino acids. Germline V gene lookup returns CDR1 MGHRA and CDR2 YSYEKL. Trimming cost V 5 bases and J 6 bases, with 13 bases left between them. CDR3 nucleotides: TGCGCCAGCAGCGGTTGGGGGTTACCCGGGGAGCTGTTTTTT. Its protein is CASSGWGLPGELFF.

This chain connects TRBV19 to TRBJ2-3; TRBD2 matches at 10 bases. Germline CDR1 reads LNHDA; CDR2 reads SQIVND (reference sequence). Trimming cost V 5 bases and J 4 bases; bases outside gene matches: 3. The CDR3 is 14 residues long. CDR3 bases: TGTGCCAGTAGTCTAGCGGGAGCCGCAGATACGCAGTATTTT. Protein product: CASSLAGAADTQYF.

In DNA form, the CDR3 reads TGTGCCAGTAGTCGATCAGGGGGAGGCGGCAATCAGCCCCAGCATTTT. It translates to CASSRSGGGGNQPQHF. This chain joins TRBV19 and TRBJ1-5, with 7 bases fitting TRBD1. The CDR3 totals 16 residues. Per germline, CDR1 LNHDA and CDR2 SQIVND (reference sequence). J was trimmed by 2 bases and V by 5 bases; bases with no gene match: 9.